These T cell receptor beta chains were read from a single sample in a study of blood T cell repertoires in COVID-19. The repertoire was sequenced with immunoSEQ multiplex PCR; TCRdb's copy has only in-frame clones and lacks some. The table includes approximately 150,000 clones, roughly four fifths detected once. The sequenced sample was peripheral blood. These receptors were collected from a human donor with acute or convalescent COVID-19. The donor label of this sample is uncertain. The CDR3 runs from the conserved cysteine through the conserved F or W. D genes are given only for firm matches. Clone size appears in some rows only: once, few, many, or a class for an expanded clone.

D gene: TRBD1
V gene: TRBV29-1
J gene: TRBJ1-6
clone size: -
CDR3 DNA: TGCAGCGCCCAAAGCGGGACAGGCGCCAATTCACCCCTCCACTTT
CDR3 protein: CSAQSGTGANSPLHF

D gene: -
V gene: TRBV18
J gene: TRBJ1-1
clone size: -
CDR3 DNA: TGTGCCAGCTCATCTGGTGACAGGAACACTGAAGCTTTCTTT
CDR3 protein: CASSSGDRNTEAFF

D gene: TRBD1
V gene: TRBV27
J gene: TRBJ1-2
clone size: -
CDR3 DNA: TGTGCCAGCAGGCAGGGGGCGCGGGCGTATGGCTACACCTTC
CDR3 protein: CASRQGARAYGYTF

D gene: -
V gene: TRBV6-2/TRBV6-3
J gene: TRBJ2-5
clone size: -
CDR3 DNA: TGTGCCAGCAGCCCCAGGGGTGAAGAGACCCAGTACTTC
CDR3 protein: CASSPRGEETQYF

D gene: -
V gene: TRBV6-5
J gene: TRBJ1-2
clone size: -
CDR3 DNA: TGTGCCAGCACCCGATCGGAGGGTAGCTACACCTTC
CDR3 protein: CASTRSEGSYTF

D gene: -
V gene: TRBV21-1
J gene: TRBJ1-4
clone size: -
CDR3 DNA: TGTGCCAGCAATGCAAGTGGGACAGGGGGCATTATCGAAAAACTGTTTTTT
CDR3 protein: CASNASGTGGIIEKLFF

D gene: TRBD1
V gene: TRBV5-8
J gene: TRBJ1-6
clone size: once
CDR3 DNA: TGTGCCAGCAGCTTGCCCAAAGGAAGGTCCGGGACAGGGTTGTACTCACCCCTCCACTTT
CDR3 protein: CASSLPKGRSGTGLYSPLHF

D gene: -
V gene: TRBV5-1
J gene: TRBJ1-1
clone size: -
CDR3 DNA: TGCGCCAGCAGCCTGGGGGCAGTATCGAACACTGAAGCTTTCTTT
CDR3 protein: CASSLGAVSNTEAFF

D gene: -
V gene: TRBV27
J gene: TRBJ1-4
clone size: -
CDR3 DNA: TGTGCCAGCAGGAACAGGGCAACTAATGAAAAACTGTTTTTT
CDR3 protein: CASRNRATNEKLFF

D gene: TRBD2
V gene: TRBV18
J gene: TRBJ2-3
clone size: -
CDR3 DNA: TGTGCCAGCTCACCGGAGGAGGGACTAGGTACGCAGTATTTT
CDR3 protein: CASSPEEGLGTQYF

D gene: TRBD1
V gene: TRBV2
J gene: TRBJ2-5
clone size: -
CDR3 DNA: TGTGCCAGCAGTGAGACAGGGAAGGGGCAAGAGACCCAGTACTTC
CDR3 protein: CASSETGKGQETQYF

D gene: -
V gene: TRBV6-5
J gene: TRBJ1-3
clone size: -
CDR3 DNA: TGTGCCAGCAGTTACAGGGGTAGCTCTGGAAACACCATATATTTT
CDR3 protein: CASSYRGSSGNTIYF

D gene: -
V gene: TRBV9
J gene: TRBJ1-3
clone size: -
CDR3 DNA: TGTGCCAGCAGCGTAGACCTGTCCGGCTCTGGAAACACCATATATTTT
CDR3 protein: CASSVDLSGSGNTIYF

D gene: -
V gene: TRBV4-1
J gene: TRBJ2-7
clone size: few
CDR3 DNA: TGCGCCAGCAGCCAGCCCCAGGGGCTCTACGAGCAGTACTTC
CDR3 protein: CASSQPQGLYEQYF

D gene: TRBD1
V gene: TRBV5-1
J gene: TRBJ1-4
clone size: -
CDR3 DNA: TGCGCCAGCAGACAGGGGTTCACTAATGAAAAACTGTTTTTT
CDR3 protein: CASRQGFTNEKLFF

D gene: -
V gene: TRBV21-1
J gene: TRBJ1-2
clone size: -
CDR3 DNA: TGTGCCAGCAGCAAAGTTGGGACAGTCTATGGCTACACCTTC
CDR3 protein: CASSKVGTVYGYTF

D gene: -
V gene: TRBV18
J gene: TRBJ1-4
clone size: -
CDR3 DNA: TGTGCCAGCTCACCATACACCGAAACAACTAATGAAAAACTGTTTTTT
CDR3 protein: CASSPYTETTNEKLFF

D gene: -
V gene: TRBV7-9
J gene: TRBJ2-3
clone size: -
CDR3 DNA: TGTGCCAGCAGCTCCCCGACAGACACAGATACGCAGTATTTT
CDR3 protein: CASSSPTDTDTQYF

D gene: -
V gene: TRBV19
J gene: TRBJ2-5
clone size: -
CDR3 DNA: TGTGCCAGTAGGACCCGGACTGGGTCCGAGACCCAGTACTTC
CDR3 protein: CASRTRTGSETQYF

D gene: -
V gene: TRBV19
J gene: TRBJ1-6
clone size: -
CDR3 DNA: TGTGCCAGTAGTATTGGGACTCCCTATAATTCACCCCTCCACTTT
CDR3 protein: CASSIGTPYNSPLHF

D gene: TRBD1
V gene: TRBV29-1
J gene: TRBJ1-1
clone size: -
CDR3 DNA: TGCAGCGTTGTCACTGGACAGGCAACTGAAGCTTTCTTT
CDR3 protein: CSVVTGQATEAFF

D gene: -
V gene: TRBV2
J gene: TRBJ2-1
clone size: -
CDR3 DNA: TGTGCCAGCAGCCTTCAGGGGAATGAGCAGTTCTTC
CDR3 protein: CASSLQGNEQFF

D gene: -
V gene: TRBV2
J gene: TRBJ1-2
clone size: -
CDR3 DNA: TGTGCCAGCAGTGGACAGCTGACCTATGGCTACACCTTC
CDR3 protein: CASSGQLTYGYTF

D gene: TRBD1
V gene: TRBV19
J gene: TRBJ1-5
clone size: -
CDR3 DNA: TGTGCCAGTAGTATCCATTCGACAGGGGATCAGCCCCAGCATTTT
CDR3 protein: CASSIHSTGDQPQHF

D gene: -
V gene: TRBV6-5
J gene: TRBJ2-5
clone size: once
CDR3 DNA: TGTGCCAGCAAGCGACAAGAGACCCAGTACTTC
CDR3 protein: CASKRQETQYF

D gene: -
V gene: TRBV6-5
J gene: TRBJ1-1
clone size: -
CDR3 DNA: TGTGCCAGCAGATACAGGGAGGGGACTGAAGCTTTCTTT
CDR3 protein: CASRYREGTEAFF

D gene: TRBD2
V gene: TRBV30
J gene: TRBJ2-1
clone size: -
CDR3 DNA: TGTGCCTGGAGCCAGGGACTAGCGGCTTACAATGAGCAGTTCTTC
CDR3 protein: CAWSQGLAAYNEQFF

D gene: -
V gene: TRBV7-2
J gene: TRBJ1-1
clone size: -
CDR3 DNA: TGTGCCAGCAGCTCAATGAATAGACAGAACACTGAAGCTTTCTTT
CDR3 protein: CASSSMNRQNTEAFF

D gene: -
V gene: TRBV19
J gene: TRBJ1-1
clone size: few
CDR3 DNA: TGTGCCAGTAGTATATCCAGGGCTGACACTGAAGCTTTCTTT
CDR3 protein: CASSISRADTEAFF

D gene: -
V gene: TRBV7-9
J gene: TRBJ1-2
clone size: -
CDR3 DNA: TGTGCCAGCAGCCCCCGAGCGTCTGCGCCCAACTATGGCTACACCTTC
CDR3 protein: CASSPRASAPNYGYTF

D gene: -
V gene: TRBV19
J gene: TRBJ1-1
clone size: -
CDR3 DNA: TGTGCCAGTAGACCAAGGGGGGGAAGCACTGAAGCTTTCTTT
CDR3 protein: CASRPRGGSTEAFF

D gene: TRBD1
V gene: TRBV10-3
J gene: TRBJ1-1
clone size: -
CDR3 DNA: TGTGCCATCAGGGGACAGGGTGGTGATGGCACTGAAGCTTTCTTT
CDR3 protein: CAIRGQGGDGTEAFF

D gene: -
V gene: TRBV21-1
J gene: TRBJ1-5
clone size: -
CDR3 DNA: TGTGCCAGCAGCGTCCGGGACAGGAGGCCCCTCCAGCATTTT
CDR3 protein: CASSVRDRRPLQHF

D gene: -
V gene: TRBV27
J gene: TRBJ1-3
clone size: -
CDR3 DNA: TGTGCCAGCAGTTTAGTCCTGGGAAACACCATATATTTT
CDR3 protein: CASSLVLGNTIYF

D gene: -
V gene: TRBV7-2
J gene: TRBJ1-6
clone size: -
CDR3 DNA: TGTGCCAGCAGCAGGGAAGGAGGATCACCCCTCCACTTT
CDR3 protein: CASSREGGSPLHF

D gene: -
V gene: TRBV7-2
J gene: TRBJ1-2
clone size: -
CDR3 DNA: TGTGCCAGCAGCCCCCAAGTTACCGGGACACCCTATGGCTACACCTTC
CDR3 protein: CASSPQVTGTPYGYTF

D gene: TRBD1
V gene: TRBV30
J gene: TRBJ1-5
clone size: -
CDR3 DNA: TGTGCCTGGAGTGTAAGACAGGGGGCTCAGCCCCAGCATTTT
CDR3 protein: CAWSVRQGAQPQHF

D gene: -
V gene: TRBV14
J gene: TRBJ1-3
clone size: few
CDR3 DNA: TGTGCCAGCAGCCAAGTGCCCGACAGGACGTCTGGAAACACCATATATTTT
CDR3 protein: CASSQVPDRTSGNTIYF

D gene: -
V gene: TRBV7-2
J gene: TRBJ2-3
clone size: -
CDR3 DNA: TGTGCCAGCACCTTTAGGGGGGGATCTAGCACAGATACGCAGTATTTT
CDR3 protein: CASTFRGGSSTDTQYF

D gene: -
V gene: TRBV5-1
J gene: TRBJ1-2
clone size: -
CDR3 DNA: TGCGCCAGCAGCTTGGCGGAGGCCTATGGCTACACCTTC
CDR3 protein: CASSLAEAYGYTF

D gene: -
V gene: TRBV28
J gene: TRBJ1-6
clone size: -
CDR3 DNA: TGTGCCACCTCCTCTGGCTCCGATAATTCACCCCTCCACTTT
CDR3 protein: CATSSGSDNSPLHF

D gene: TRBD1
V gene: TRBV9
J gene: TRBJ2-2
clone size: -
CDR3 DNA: TGTGCCAGCAGCAGGCGGGACAGGGGAGGAACCGGGGAGCTGTTTTTT
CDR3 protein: CASSRRDRGGTGELFF

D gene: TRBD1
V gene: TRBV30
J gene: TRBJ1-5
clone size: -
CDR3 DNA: TGTGCCTGGAGCTCTGGACAGGGAGTGGGGAGCAATCAGCCCCAGCATTTT
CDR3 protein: CAWSSGQGVGSNQPQHF

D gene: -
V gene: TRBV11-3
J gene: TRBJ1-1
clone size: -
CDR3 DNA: TGTGCCAGCAGCTTAGGCGCAGGGACAACTGAAGCTTTCTTT
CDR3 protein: CASSLGAGTTEAFF

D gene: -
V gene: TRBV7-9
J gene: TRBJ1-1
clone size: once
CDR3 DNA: TGTGCCAGCAGCTTAGGGGGCCTAAGCACTGAAGCTTTCTTT
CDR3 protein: CASSLGGLSTEAFF

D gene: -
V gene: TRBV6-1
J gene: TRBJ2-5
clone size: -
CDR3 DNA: TGTGCCAGCAGTGAAGGCGGGCTACTGTTTCAAGAGACCCAGTACTTC
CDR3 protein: CASSEGGLLFQETQYF

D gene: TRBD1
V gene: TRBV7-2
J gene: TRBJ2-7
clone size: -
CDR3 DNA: TGTGCCAGCAGCTTAGTACCAAGACAGGGGGCCAACTACGAGCAGTACTTC
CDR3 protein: CASSLVPRQGANYEQYF

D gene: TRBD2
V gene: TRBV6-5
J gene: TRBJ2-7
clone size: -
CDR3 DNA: TGTGCCAGCAGGCAACAGCGGGACGTCTCCTACGAGCAGTACTTC
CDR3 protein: CASRQQRDVSYEQYF

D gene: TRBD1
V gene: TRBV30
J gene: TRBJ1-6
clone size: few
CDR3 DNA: TGTGCCTGGAACAACAGGGGAGATTCACCCCTCCACTTT
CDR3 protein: CAWNNRGDSPLHF

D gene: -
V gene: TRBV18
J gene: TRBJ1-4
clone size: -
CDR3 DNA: TGTGCCAGCTCACCTCCGGGGTTTTCGGCAGAAAAACTGTTTTTT
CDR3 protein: CASSPPGFSAEKLFF

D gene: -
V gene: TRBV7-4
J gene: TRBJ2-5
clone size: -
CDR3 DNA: TGTGCCAGCAGCCCAGGGGAAGAGACCCAGTACTTC
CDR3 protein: CASSPGEETQYF

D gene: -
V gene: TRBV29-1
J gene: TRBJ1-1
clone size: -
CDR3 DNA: TGCAGCGTTTACCCCCAGGGAATGAACACTGAAGCTTTCTTT
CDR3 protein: CSVYPQGMNTEAFF

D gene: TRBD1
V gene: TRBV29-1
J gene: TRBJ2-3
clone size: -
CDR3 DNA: TGCAGCGTTGGCAGGGGGCTTAAAGATACGCAGTATTTT
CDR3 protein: CSVGRGLKDTQYF

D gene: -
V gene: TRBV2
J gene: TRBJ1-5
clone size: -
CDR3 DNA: TGTGCCAGCAGCTGGACAGATCGGAATCAGCCCCAGCATTTT
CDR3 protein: CASSWTDRNQPQHF